These 9 T cell receptor beta chains originate from one sample sequenced in a study of human T cells and chemical hapten exposure. The sample's time point: patch test 1, 2 weeks after DPC sensitization. Treatment given: therapeutic diphenylcyclopropenone sensitization with weekly scalp DPC. A single record per CDR3 protein comes from TCRdb applying MiXCR to the RACE reads. This sample has 150,000 to 200,000 distinct CDR3 sequences, with under 25% found just once. This sample comprised whole blood, obtained in connection with sensitization to the hapten diphenylcyclopropenone (DPC). Source of these receptors: a woman aged 45-59 years with alopecia areata. Some clones in this sample may be carry-over from other donors' samples.

This chain connects TRBV12-3 or TRBV12-4 to TRBJ2-1; D remains ambiguous. V shed 3 bases and J shed 4 bases, with 7 bases lying between them. This CDR3 has 13 amino acids. The CDR3 loop reads CASSLSMYNEQFF. CDR3 nucleotides: TGTGCCAGCAGTTTGTCCATGTACAATGAGCAGTTCTTC.

This rearrangement joins TRBV11-2 to TRBJ1-1, with D perhaps TRBD1 (6 bases). The ends were cut back, 9 bases at V and 0 bases at J, with 14 bases in the middle. The CDR3 covers 14 residues. In germline, CDR1 is SGHAT, CDR2 FQNNGV. CDR3 amino acids: CASQGIQMNTEAFF. The CDR3, as DNA: TGTGCCAGTCAGGGGATCCAGATGAACACTGAAGCTTTCTTT.

This clonotype was observed a few times. CDR3 DNA sequence: TGTGCCAGCAGAAGGGCCGGGACAGCCAAGGGGCCGTTCCAGCCCCAGCATTTT. Its protein product is CASRRAGTAKGPFQPQHF. The chain joins TRBV12-3 or TRBV12-4 to TRBJ1-5; TRBD1 aligns across 7 bases. CDR3 size: 18 residues. V trimming: 6 bases; J trimming: 7 bases; junction bases outside the gene matches: 21.

This chain links TRBV29-1 with TRBJ2-3, with D perhaps being TRBD1 or TRBD2 (5 bases each). Germline values: CDR1 SQVTM, CDR2 ANQGSEA. The ends were cut back, 8 bases at V and 5 bases at J, with 20 bases in the middle. There are 14 residues in the CDR3. Here the CDR3 reads CSLQDSPFGDTQYF. CDR3 nucleotide sequence: TGCAGCTTACAGGACTCCCCCTTCGGAGATACGCAGTATTTT.

In this sample, this clonotype turned up many times. This chain joins TRBV11-2 and TRBJ2-7, with 7 bases aligning to TRBD1. This CDR3 region has 14 residues. V dropped 5 bases and J dropped 2; count of bases not matched to a gene: 6. Germline lookup yields CDR1 SGHAT and CDR2 FQNNGV. For the CDR3, the DNA is TGTGCCAGCAGCCCCCGGGACAGCCCCTACGAGCAGTACTTC. It yields the protein CASSPRDSPYEQYF.

This clonotype showed up just a few times. The chain couples TRBV18 to TRBJ1-6; 8 bases fit TRBD1. CDR1 is KGHSH, CDR2 LQKENI, per germline. The V gene end was trimmed by 4 bases and the J gene end by 7 bases; junction bases not matched to a gene: 9. This CDR3 has 16 amino acids. The chain's CDR3 is CASSRTGQGRNSPLHF. In DNA form, the CDR3 reads TGTGCCAGCTCACGAACAGGACAGGGAAGGAATTCACCCCTCCACTTT.

This chain uses TRBV6-6 with TRBJ1-3; D is unclear. Germline assignment: CDR1 MNHNY and CDR2 SVGAGI (reference sequence). Trimming removed 5 bases at V and 0 bases at J, with 11 bases between. This CDR3 has 15 amino acids. The CDR3 here is CASSNTGLSGNTIYF. The DNA for the CDR3 is TGTGCCAGCAGTAACACCGGGCTCTCTGGAAACACCATATATTTT.

The gene calls are TRBV12-3 or TRBV12-4 and TRBJ2-5, with D possibly being TRBD2 (5 bases). V shed 8 bases and J shed 1 base, with 11 bases lying between them. The CDR3 covers 13 residues. The CDR3, as DNA: TGTGCCAGCGGGCCGACTATCCAAGAGACCCAGTACTTC. Translating gives CASGPTIQETQYF.

This clonotype has ten or more counts. The chain employs TRBV4-1 and TRBJ1-5; D is unresolved. Germline loops: CDR1 MGHRA, CDR2 YSYEKL. The CDR3 is 14 amino acids. V was trimmed by 4 bases and J by 2 bases, leaving 9 bases between them. The CDR3 bases are TGCGCCAGCAGCCCTAGTCGGGGCAATCAGCCCCAGCATTTT. This translates into CASSPSRGNQPQHF.